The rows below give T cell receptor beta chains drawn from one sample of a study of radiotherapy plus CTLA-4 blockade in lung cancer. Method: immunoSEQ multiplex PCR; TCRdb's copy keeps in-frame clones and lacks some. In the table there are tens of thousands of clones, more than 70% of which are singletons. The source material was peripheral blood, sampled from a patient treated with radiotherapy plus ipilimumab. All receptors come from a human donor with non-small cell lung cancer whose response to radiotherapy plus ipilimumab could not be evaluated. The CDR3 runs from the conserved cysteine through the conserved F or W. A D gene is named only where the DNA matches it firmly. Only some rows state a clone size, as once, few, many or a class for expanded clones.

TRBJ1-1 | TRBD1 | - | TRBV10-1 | TGCGCCAGCAGACAAACAGGGGGCGCGTGGATGAACACTGAAGCTTTCTTT | CASRQTGGAWMNTEAFF
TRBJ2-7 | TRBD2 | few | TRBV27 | TGTGCCAGCAGTCTTGGTAGCGGGAGCCTGGGCTACGAGCAGTACTTC | CASSLGSGSLGYEQYF
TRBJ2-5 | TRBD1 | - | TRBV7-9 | TGTGCCAGCAGCACCCCCGGGACAGGGGGCAGGGAGACCCAGTACTTC | CASSTPGTGGRETQYF
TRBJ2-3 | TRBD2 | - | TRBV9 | TGTGCCAGCAGCGTAACTAGCGGTTCTCAATGGGATACGCAGTATTTT | CASSVTSGSQWDTQYF
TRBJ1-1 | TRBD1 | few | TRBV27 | TGTGCCAGCAGTTTTGGACAGGGGGCCGGCACTGAAGCTTTCTTT | CASSFGQGAGTEAFF
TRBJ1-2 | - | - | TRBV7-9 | TGTGCCAGCAGCCAGCCGCCGGAGTACTATGGCTACACCTTC | CASSQPPEYYGYTF
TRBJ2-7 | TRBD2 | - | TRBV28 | TGTGCCAGCAGTTCCGTGACTAGCGGGGGGCCCTACGAGCAGTACTTC | CASSSVTSGGPYEQYF
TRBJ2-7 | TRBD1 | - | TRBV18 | TGTGCCAGCTCACCGGGACAGGCTTCCTACGAGCAGTACTTC | CASSPGQASYEQYF
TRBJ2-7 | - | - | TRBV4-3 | TGCGCCAGCAGCCAAGATTCCCGAGGGCTAACAAGCTACGAGCAGTACTTC | CASSQDSRGLTSYEQYF
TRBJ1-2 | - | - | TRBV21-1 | TGTGCCAGCAGCCCTAGGGGCGGACCGACCTCTGACTATGGCTACACCTTC | CASSPRGGPTSDYGYTF
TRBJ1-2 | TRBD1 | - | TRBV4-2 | TGTGCCAGCAGCCAAGGGGGACAGGACTATGGCTACACCTTC | CASSQGGQDYGYTF
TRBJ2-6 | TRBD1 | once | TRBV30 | TGTGCCTGGGGGACAGCTGGGGCCAACGTCCTGACTTTC | CAWGTAGANVLTF
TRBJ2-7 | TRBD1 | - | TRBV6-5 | TGTGCCAGCAGTTTTGGGACAGGGCCATACGAGCAGTACTTC | CASSFGTGPYEQYF
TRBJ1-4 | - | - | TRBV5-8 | TGTGCCAGCAGCTGGGGTCAGGGATATGAAAAACTGTTTTTT | CASSWGQGYEKLFF
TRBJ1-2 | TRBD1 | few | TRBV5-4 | TGTGCCAGCAGCTCCACAGGGGGCGGCTACACCTTC | CASSSTGGGYTF
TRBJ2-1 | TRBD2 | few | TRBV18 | TGTGCCAGCTCGACGCCAGGGACTAGCGGGGCCAATGAGCAGTTCTTC | CASSTPGTSGANEQFF
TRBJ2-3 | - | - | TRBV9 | TGTGCTCTGGAGGCCCCAGATACGCAGTATTTT | CALEAPDTQYF
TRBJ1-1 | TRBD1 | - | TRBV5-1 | TGCGCCAGCAGCTTGAGGACAGGGGGAACTGAAGCTTTCTTT | CASSLRTGGTEAFF